This note documents a single T cell receptor beta chain sequence. Study processing details: Reference gene primer amplification in the assay estimated nucleated cell counts. The protocol was immunoSEQ multiplex PCR, while the TCRdb copy is restricted to in-frame clones and leaves out a portion. The DNA gave D and trimming, while V, J and clone size come from that table. The sample consists of 50,000 to 70,000 clones, approximately 79% of them appearing once. These data belong to a study of blood T cell repertoires in COVID-19. Overall study: Specimens from acute and convalescent COVID-19 originated in the United States, Italy and Spain. From T cells, B-cell-depleted T cells, or PBMCs came the material, which was cDNA or gDNA.

CDR3 length equals 14 residues. V was trimmed by 4 bases and J by 4 bases, leaving 13 bases between them. Germline CDR1 reads MDHEN; CDR2 reads SYDVKM. Sequencing was carried out using peripheral blood. The receptor's source is a man aged 60 to 75 with acute or convalescent COVID-19. The J gene is TRBJ1-2, the V gene TRBV28, with D hard to call. CDR3 nucleotide sequence: TGTGCCAGCAGTTATCCACAAGAATCCTATGGCTACACCTTC. Translated, it gives CASSYPQESYGYTF.